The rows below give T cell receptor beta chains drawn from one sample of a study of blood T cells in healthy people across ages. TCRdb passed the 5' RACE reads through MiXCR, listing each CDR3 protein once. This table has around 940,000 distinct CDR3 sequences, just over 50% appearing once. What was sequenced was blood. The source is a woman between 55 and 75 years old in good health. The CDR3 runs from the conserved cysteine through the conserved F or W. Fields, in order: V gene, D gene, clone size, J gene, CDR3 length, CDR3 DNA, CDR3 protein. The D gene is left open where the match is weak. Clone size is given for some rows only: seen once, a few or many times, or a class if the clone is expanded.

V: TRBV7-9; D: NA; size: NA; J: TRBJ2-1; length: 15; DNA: TGTGCCAGCAGCTTAGGGTTAGACTCCTACAATGAGCAGTTCTTC; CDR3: CASSLGLDSYNEQFF
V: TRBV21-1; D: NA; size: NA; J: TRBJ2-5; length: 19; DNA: TGTGCCAGCAGCCTAGGAGGGCACAGGCCTCCCGTTAGTCAGGAGACCCAGTACTTC; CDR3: CASSLGGHRPPVSQETQYF
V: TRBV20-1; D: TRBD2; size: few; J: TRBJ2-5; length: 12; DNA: TGCAGTGCAAATAGCGGGAGGGAGACCCAGTACTTC; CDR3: CSANSGRETQYF
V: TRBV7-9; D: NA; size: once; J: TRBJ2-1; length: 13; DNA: TGTGCCAGCAGCTTAACGGGGGCAGGTGAGCAGTTCTTC; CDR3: CASSLTGAGEQFF
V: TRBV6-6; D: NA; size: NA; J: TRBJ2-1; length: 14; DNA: TGTGCCAGCAATAGCGGCGTCTCCTACAATGAGCAGTTCTTC; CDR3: CASNSGVSYNEQFF
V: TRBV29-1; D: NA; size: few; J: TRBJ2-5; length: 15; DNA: TGCAGCGTTGAAAGCGGAACATCCTGGGGAGAGACCCAGTACTTC; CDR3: CSVESGTSWGETQYF
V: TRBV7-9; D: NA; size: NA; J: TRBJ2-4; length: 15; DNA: TGTGCCAGCAGCTCAACACAGCTAGCCAAAAACATTCAGTACTTC; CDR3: CASSSTQLAKNIQYF
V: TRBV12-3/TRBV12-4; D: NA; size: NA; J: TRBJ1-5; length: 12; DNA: TGTGCCAGCAGGCAAGGGGATCAGCCCCAGCATTTT; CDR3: CASRQGDQPQHF
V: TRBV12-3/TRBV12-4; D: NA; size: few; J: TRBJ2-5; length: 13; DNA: TGTGCCAGCACCTGGAGACTTCTCGAACCCCAGTACTTC; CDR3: CASTWRLLEPQYF
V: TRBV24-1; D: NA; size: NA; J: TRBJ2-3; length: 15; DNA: TGTGCCACCAGTGGAGGGGTGGGGTACACAGATACGCAGAATTTT; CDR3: CATSGGVGYTDTQNF
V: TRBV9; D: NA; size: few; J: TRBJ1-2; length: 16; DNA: TGTGCCAGCAGCGTAGGCAGGGGTGAGGGCCTCTATGGCTACACCTTC; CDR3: CASSVGRGEGLYGYTF
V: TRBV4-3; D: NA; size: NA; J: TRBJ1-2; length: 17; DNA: TGCGCCAGCAGCCAAGATCTAGTCGGGACAACGTATTATGGCTACACCTTC; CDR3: CASSQDLVGTTYYGYTF
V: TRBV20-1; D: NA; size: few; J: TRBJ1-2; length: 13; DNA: TGCAGTGCTAGAGATCGGCAGAGCTATGGCTACACCTTC; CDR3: CSARDRQSYGYTF
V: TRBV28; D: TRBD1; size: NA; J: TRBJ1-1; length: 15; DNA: TGTGCCAGCAGTCCTAACAGGGGTCGGTGGCGTGAAGCTTTCTTT; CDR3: CASSPNRGRWREAFF
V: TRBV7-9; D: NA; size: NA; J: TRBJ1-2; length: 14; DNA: TGTGCCAGCAGCTTAGTGGACAGTAACTATGGCTACACCTTC; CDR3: CASSLVDSNYGYTF
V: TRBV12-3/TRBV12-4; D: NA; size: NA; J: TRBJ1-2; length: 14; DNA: TGTGCCAGCACCGTACAGCTCAGGATCTATGGCTACACCTTC; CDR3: CASTVQLRIYGYTF
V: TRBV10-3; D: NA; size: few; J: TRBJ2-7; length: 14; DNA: TGTGCCATCAGTGAGGTGCAGGTCGGCTACGAGCAGTACTTC; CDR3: CAISEVQVGYEQYF
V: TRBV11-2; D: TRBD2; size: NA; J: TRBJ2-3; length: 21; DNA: TGTGCCAGCAGCTGGCCGATTACGCAGCGGGAGGGGGAGGCCCCCACAGATACGCAGTATTTT; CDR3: CASSWPITQREGEAPTDTQYF
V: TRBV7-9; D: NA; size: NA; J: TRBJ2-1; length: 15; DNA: TGTGCCAGCAGCTTAGCCGGAGTAGTGGGCTGGCAGCAGTTCTTC; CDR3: CASSLAGVVGWQQFF
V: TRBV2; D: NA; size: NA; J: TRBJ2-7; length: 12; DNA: TGTGCCAGCGGACCGGACAGCTACGAGCAGTACTTC; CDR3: CASGPDSYEQYF
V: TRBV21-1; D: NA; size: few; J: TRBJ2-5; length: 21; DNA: TGTGCCAGCAGCATTAAACCGGGACTAGCGGGAGGCCCACCCAAGCAAGAGACCCAGTACTTC; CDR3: CASSIKPGLAGGPPKQETQYF
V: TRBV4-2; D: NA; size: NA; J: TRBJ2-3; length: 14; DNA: TGTGCCAGCAGCTATACTGAATACACAGATACGCAGTATTTT; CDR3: CASSYTEYTDTQYF
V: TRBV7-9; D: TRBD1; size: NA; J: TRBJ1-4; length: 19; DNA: TGTGCCAGCAAAATCCCCACCGGGACAGGGGGACCAGGAGATGAAAAACTGTTTTTT; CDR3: CASKIPTGTGGPGDEKLFF
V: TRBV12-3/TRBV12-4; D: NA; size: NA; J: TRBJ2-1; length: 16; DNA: TGTGCCAGCAGTACACGACGGAAGAACATCTACAATGAGCAGTTCTTC; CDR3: CASSTRRKNIYNEQFF
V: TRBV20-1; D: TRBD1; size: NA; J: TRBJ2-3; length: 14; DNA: TGCAGTGCGCCGAACAGGGGGCGAACAGATACGCAGTATTTT; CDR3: CSAPNRGRTDTQYF
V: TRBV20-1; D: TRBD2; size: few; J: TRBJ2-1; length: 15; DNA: TGCAGTGCTGACCGCGGACTAGCGGGAGGCTATGAGCAGTTCTTC; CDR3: CSADRGLAGGYEQFF
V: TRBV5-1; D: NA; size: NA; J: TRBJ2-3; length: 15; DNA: TGCGCCAGCAGCGCGTCGGTCTCCGGAGGGGGTACGCAGTATTTT; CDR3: CASSASVSGGGTQYF
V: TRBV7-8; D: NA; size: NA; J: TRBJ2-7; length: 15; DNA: TGTGCCAGCAGCTCCAACAGGGTCCCAGAGGGCGAGCAGTACTTC; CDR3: CASSSNRVPEGEQYF
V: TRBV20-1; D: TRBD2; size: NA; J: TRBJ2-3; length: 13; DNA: TGCAGTTCAGGGACTAGCGGAACAGATACGCAGTATTTT; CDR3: CSSGTSGTDTQYF
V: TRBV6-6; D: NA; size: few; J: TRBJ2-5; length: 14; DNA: TGTGCCACCCGGGACCTTAAAAAGAAAGAGACCCAGTACTTC; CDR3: CATRDLKKKETQYF
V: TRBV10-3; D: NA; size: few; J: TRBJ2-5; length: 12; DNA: TGTGCCATCAGTGTCTCTCAAGAGACCCAGTACTTC; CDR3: CAISVSQETQYF
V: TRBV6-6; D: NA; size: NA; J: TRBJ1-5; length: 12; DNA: TGTGCCAGCGGTAATATCAATCAGCCCCAGCATTTT; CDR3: CASGNINQPQHF
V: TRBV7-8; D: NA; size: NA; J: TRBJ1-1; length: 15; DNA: TGTGCCAGCAGCTTAGCACGGCACCCGAACACTGAAGCTTTCTTT; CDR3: CASSLARHPNTEAFF
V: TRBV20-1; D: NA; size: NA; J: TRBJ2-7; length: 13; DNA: TGCAGTGCCTTTATCGGACAATCCTACGAGCAGTACTTC; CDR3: CSAFIGQSYEQYF
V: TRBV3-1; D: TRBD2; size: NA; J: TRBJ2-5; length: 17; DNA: TGTGCCAGCAGCCGGCACCTAGCGGGAGGAGTTCAAGAGACCCAGTACTTC; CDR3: CASSRHLAGGVQETQYF
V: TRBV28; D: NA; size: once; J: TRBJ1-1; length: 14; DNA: TGTGCCAGCAGTCCATTACAGGGTACCACTGAAGCTTTCTTT; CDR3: CASSPLQGTTEAFF
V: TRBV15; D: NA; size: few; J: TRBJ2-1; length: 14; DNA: TGTGCCACCAGCATGGGCGGTAGCTACAATGAGCAGTTCTTC; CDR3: CATSMGGSYNEQFF
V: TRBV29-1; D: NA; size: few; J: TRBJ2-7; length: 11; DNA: TGCAGCGCTGCCTACGACTACGAGCAGTACTTC; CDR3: CSAAYDYEQYF
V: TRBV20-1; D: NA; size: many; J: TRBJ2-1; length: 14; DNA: TGCAGTGCTAGGGAGGCATCCGGGGGCAATGAGCAGTTCTTC; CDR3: CSAREASGGNEQFF
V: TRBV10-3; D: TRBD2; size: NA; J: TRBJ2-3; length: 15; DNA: TGTGCCATCAGGATGGGACTAGCGGACGCAGATACGCAGTATTTT; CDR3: CAIRMGLADADTQYF
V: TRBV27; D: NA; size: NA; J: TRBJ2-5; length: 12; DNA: TGTGCCAGCCGACTGGGGGCGAATGAGCAGTACTTC; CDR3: CASRLGANEQYF
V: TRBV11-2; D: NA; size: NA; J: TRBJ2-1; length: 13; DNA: TGTGCCAGCAGCGCGCCTCTAACCTATGAGCAGTTCTTC; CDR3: CASSAPLTYEQFF
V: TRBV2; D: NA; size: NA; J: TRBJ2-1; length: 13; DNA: TGTGCCAGTAGACAGGGAGGGGCACATGAGCAGTTCTTC; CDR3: CASRQGGAHEQFF
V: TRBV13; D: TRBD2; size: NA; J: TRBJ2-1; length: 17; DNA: TGTGCCAGCAGCTTAAAGGGACGGGGGGGAGGTTACAATGAGCAGTTCTTC; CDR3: CASSLKGRGGGYNEQFF
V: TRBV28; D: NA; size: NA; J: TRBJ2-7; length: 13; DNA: TGTGCCAGCAGACGAAACTCCTACAATGAGCAGTACTTC; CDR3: CASRRNSYNEQYF
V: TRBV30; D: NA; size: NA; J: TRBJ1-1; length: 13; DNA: TGTGCCTGGAGTGGGGTGGGGCGGAGTGAAGCTTTCTTT; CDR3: CAWSGVGRSEAFF
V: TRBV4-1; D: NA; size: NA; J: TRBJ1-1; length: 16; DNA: TGCGCCAGCAGCCAACCGGTACCTTCCGGGGAAACTGAAGCTTTCTTT; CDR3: CASSQPVPSGETEAFF
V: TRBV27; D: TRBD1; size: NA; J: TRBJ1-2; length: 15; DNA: TGTGCCAGCAGTCCGGGACAGGGTATCGGCTATGGCTACACCTTC; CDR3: CASSPGQGIGYGYTF